This T cell receptor beta chain was identified during a study of response to subunit inactivated influenza vaccine. The CDR3 extends over 14 amino acids. The ends were cut back, 10 bases at V and 5 bases at J, with 18 bases in the middle. Germline CDR1 KGHDR, CDR2 SFDVKD. In TCRdb, the RT-PCR reads were re-called with MiXCR into one record per CDR3 protein. The data hold around 530,000 distinct CDR3 sequences, with 15% to 20% observed a single time. The source material was CD4+ T cells sorted from PBMCs, sampled around 25 months after vaccination. This chain connects TRBV24-1 to TRBJ2-3, with a tentative D call TRBD2 (6 bases). This receptor was taken from a man in his fifties or sixties who received an inactivated influenza vaccine. In DNA form, the CDR3 reads TGTGCCACAAGACCCCCGGGGGAGATAGATACGCAGTATTTT. Protein sequence: CATRPPGEIDTQYF.